This entry is about one TCR beta chain. Its antigen is currently unknown. The analysis combined second doses at about 4 or about 12 weeks. The sample belongs to a study of T cell responses to AZD1222 COVID-19 vaccine. General study points: Donor demographics were predominantly white British with a female majority; clonal diversity may be underestimated. The study reported that nearly half of spike-specific TCRs target unmutated variant regions. Only a handful of AZD1222 recipients, more than 5 in all, had baseline seropositivity.

The assay was immunoSEQ multiplex PCR, and TCRdb's table has in-frame clones only and misses some. The table has about 100,000 clones, about 87% seen once. Trimming cost V 6 bases and J 0 bases, with 9 bases left between them. CDR1 is LNHDA, CDR2 SQIVND, per germline (reference sequence). CDR3 length: 14 residues. J is TRBJ1-5 and V is TRBV19; unclear D gene. The specimen was peripheral blood, collected 28 days after the second AZD1222 dose. This TCR derives from an adult who received the AZD1222 COVID-19 vaccine. DNA for the CDR3: TGTGCCAGTAGGTTGGCTTATAGCAATCAGCCCCAGCATTTT. Protein product: CASRLAYSNQPQHF.